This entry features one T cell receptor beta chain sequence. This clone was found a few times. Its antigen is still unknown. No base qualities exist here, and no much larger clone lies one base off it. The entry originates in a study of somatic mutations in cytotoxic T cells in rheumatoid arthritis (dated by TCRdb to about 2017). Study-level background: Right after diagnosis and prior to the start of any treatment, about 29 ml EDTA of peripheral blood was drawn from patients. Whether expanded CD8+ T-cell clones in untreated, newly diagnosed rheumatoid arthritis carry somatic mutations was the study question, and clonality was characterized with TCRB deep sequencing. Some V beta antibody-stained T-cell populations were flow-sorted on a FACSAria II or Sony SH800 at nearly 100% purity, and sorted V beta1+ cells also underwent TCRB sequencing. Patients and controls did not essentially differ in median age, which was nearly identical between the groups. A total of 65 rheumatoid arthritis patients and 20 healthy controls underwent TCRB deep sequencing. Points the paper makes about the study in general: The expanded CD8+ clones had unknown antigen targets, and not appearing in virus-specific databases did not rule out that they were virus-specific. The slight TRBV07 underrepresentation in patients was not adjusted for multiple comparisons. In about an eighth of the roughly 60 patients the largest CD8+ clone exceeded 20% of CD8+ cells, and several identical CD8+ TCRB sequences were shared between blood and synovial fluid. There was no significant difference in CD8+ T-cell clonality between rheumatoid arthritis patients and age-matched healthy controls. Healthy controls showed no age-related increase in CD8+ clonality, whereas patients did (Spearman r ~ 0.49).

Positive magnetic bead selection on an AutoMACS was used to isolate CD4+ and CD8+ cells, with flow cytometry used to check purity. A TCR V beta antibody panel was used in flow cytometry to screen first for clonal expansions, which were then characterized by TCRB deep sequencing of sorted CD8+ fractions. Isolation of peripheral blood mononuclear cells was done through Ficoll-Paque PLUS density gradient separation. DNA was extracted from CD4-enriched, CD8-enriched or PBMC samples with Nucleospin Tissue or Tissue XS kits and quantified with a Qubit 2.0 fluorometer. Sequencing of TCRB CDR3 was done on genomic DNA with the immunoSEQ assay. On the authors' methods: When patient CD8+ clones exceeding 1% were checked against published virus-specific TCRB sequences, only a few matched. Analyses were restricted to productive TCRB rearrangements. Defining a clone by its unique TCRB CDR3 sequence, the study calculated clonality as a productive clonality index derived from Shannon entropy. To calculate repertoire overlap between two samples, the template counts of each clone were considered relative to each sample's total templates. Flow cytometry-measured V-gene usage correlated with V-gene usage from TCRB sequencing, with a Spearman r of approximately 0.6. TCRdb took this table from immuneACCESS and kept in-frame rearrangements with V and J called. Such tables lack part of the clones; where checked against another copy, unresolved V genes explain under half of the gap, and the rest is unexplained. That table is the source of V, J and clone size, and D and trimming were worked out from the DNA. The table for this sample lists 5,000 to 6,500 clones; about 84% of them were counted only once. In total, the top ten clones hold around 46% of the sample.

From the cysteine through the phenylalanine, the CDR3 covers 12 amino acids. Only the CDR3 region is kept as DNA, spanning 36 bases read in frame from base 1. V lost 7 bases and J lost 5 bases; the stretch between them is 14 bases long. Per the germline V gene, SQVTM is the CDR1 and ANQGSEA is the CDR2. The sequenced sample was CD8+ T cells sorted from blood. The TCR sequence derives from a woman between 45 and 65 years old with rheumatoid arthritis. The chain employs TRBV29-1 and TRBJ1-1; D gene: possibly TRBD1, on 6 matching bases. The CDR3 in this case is CSAGGGQTEAFF. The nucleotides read TGCAGCGCCGGGGGGGGACAAACTGAAGCTTTCTTT.